This TCR beta chain was observed in a study of blood T cells in healthy people across ages. Broader study findings: What prevented conclusive comparison of naive and antigen-experienced cells was that PBMCs were unsorted. Long-lived donors exceeded aged donors in naive CD4+ cells and diversity.

This clonotype has more than one count but fewer than ten. The antigen remains unidentified. Germline CDR1 reads ENHRY; CDR2 reads SYGVKD. Deletions cut 3 bases from V and 3 bases from J, with 15 bases between. The CDR3 spans 16 residues. Using a J-beta primer mix together with a sample-barcoded 5' primer, a second PCR was run for about 6 to 11 cycles. From the 5' RACE reads, TCRdb called clonotypes with MiXCR, one entry per CDR3 protein. Among 1.5 million to 2 million distinct CDR3 sequences listed, approximately 39% were seen once. This clonotype was obtained from a human donor in good health. Sequenced input: blood. The J gene is TRBJ1-5, the V gene TRBV10-3; D ambiguous. The DNA for the CDR3 is TGTGCCATCAGTGACGGGGTGGTTGGGGTCAATCAGCCCCAGCATTTT. Protein sequence: CAISDGVVGVNQPQHF.